The 20 T cell receptor beta chains reported below all come from one sample, sequenced in a study of blood T cell repertoires in COVID-19. The data were produced by immunoSEQ multiplex PCR, yet TCRdb's version contains in-frame clones alone and is incomplete. The sample lists 200,000 to 300,000 clones; roughly 80% were seen once. Specimen: peripheral blood. Source of these receptors: a man in his 60s with acute or convalescent COVID-19.

The genes are TRBV18 and TRBJ2-1; D is perhaps TRBD2 (5 bases). V lost 4 bases to trimming and J lost 4 bases, with 14 bases between them. The CDR3 is 15 amino acids. CDR1 and CDR2 (germline): KGHSH, LQKENI. CDR3 amino acids: CASSLASTGYNEQFF. The DNA for the CDR3 is TGTGCCAGCTCACTAGCTTCTACGGGGTACAATGAGCAGTTCTTC.

V gene TRBV14 combines with J gene TRBJ1-1, with D unresolved. The V gene lost 4 bases and the J gene lost 6 bases, with 18 bases spanning the gap. CDR3 length: 15 residues. Germline CDR1 and CDR2: SGHDN and FVKESK. This chain's CDR3 is CASSLIRPGKAEAFF. For the CDR3, the DNA is TGTGCCAGCAGCCTCATCCGACCGGGAAAGGCTGAAGCTTTCTTT.

This chain joins TRBV13 and TRBJ1-2; D is unclear. The germline V gene encodes CDR1 PRHDT and CDR2 FYEKMQ (reference sequence). Trimming removed 0 bases from V and 0 bases from J, with 8 bases in between. This CDR3 contains 15 residues. In DNA, the CDR3 is TGTGCCAGCAGCTTAGGGCAGTTTCCTAACTATGGCTACACCTTC. It specifies CASSLGQFPNYGYTF. Full variable domain (missing parts from reference TRBV13 and TRBJ1-2): AAGVIQSPRHLIKEKRETATLKCYPIPRHDTVYWYQQGPGQDPQFLISFYEKMQSDKGSIPDRFSAQQFSDYHSELNMSSLELGDSALYFCASSLGQFPNYGYTFGSGTRLTVV.

This chain joins TRBV18 and TRBJ2-1, with 11 bases fitting TRBD2. From germline, CDR1 is KGHSH and CDR2 LQKENI. This CDR3 has 20 residues. With 0 bases clipped from V and 4 bases from J, the junction kept 14 bases outside the gene matches. CDR3 sequence reads: CASSPPRDSDLAGGYNEQFF. The CDR3 DNA reads TGTGCCAGCTCACCACCCCGGGACAGTGACCTAGCGGGGGGATACAATGAGCAGTTCTTC.

The chain carries TRBV28 and TRBJ2-7; TRBD2 agrees at 7 bases. The CDR3 is 15 residues long. After removal of 4 bases from V and 4 bases from J, the junction contained 10 bases not matched to a gene. Germline CDR1 and CDR2: MDHEN and SYDVKM. CDR3 DNA: TGTGCCAGCAGTTGGGGGGGGAAATGGTCTTACGAGCAGTACTTC. Translating gives CASSWGGKWSYEQYF.

The gene calls are TRBV7-9 and TRBJ1-1; maybe TRBD1 (6 bases). V shed 1 base and J shed 3 bases, with 9 bases lying between them. The CDR3 has 14 residues. Looked up from germline, CDR1 is SEHNR and CDR2 is FQNEAQ (reference sequence). The CDR3 nucleotides read TGTGCCAGCAGCTTAGTCAGGGGCTACACTGAAGCTTTCTTT. Residues: CASSLVRGYTEAFF. Full variable domain (missing parts from reference TRBV7-9 and TRBJ1-1): DTGVSQNPRHKITKRGQNVTFRCDPISEHNRLYWYRQTLGQGPEFLTYFQNEAQLEKSRLLSDRFSAERPKGSFSTLEIQRTEQGDSAMYLCASSLVRGYTEAFFGQGTRLTVV.

The chain links TRBV19 to TRBJ1-3; 7 bases match TRBD1. The CDR3 is made up of 16 amino acids. With V trimmed by 5 bases and J by 0 bases, 7 bases remained unmatched. Germline CDR1 reads LNHDA; CDR2 reads SQIVND (reference sequence). The CDR3 DNA reads as TGTGCCAGTAGTGTCGACAGGGCGCTCTCTGGAAACACCATATATTTT. Protein sequence: CASSVDRALSGNTIYF.

The chain is built from TRBV2 and TRBJ1-5, with 8 bases lining up with TRBD1. Germline values: CDR1 SNHLY, CDR2 FYNNEI. CDR3 length equals 13 residues. Trimming removed 6 bases from V and 6 bases from J; junction bases left unmatched: 4. The CDR3 is CASRGQGPQPQHF. In nucleotides, the CDR3 is TGTGCCAGCAGAGGACAGGGACCTCAGCCCCAGCATTTT.

V usage is TRBV5-5 and J usage is TRBJ1-2; no reliable D call. Germline-derived CDR1 and CDR2 are SGHKS and YYEKEE (reference sequence). V lost 1 base, J lost 4 bases, and 11 bases lay in between. The CDR3 covers 14 residues. CDR3 sequence: CASSLFRRGYGYTF. Here the CDR3 DNA reads TGTGCCAGCAGCTTGTTTCGACGGGGCTATGGCTACACCTTC.

This sequence joins TRBV7-9 and TRBJ2-2, with TRBD1 matching over 7 bases. Germline V gene lookup returns CDR1 SEHNR and CDR2 FQNEAQ (reference sequence). The ends lost 8 bases at V and 3 bases at J; junction bases unmatched: 9. This CDR3 has 15 amino acids. The CDR3 nucleotides are TGTGCCAGCGATGGACAGGAGATCTACACCGGGGAGCTGTTTTTT. Translation gives CASDGQEIYTGELFF.

V and J are TRBV18 and TRBJ2-7; D remains ambiguous. V was trimmed by 1 base and J by 6 bases, leaving 13 bases between them. The CDR3 runs 14 residues. Germline V gives CDR1 KGHSH, CDR2 LQKENI. The CDR3 reads CASSPLTLESEQYF. CDR3 in DNA: TGTGCCAGCTCACCACTCACGTTGGAGAGCGAGCAGTACTTC. Using reference TRBV18 and TRBJ2-7 for the parts outside the CDR3, the full variable domain is NAGVMQNPRHLVRRRGQEARLRCSPMKGHSHVYWYRQLPEEGLKFMVYLQKENIIDESGMPKERFSAEFPKEGPSILRIQQVVRGDSAAYFCASSPLTLESEQYFGPGTRLTVT.

This chain's CDR3 is CASKVSRDTNSPLHF. The CDR3 region has the DNA TGCGCCAGCAAAGTCAGCCGGGACACAAATTCACCCCTCCACTTT. The V call is TRBV5-1, the J call TRBJ1-6, with D possibly being TRBD1 (6 bases). Germline CDR1 SGHRS, CDR2 YFSETQ. V lost 6 bases, J lost 7 bases, and 17 bases lay in between. The CDR3 has 15 amino acids.

This sequence joins TRBV9 and TRBJ2-5, with 8 bases matching TRBD1. Germline V gene data show CDR1 as SGDLS and CDR2 as YYNGEE. J lost 3 bases, V lost 3 bases, and 4 bases had no gene match. The CDR3 is made up of 14 amino acids. CDR3 loop: CASSAGDRKETQYF. The CDR3 DNA sequence: TGTGCCAGCAGCGCAGGGGACAGGAAAGAGACCCAGTACTTC.

The chain employs TRBV5-4 and TRBJ2-5, with TRBD2 identical over 8 bases. The CDR3 is made up of 16 amino acids. V gave up 5 bases and J gave up 5 bases; unmatched junction bases: 14. Germline CDR1 SGHNT, CDR2 YYREEE (reference sequence). The CDR3 spells CASRNTDTGGPETQYF. CDR3 in DNA: TGTGCCAGCAGAAACACCGATACGGGAGGGCCGGAGACCCAGTACTTC.

V and J are TRBV24-1 and TRBJ2-2; D is perhaps TRBD1 (6 bases). V was trimmed by 4 bases and J by 1 base, leaving 12 bases between them. Germline assignment: CDR1 KGHDR and CDR2 SFDVKD. CDR3 length: 16 amino acids. The CDR3 sequence is CATSESTGLNTGELFF. The CDR3 region has the DNA TGTGCCACCAGTGAATCCACAGGGCTGAACACCGGGGAGCTGTTTTTT.

A word on this clone: Additional DNA sequences in this sample encode the identical CDR3. The rearrangement uses TRBV28 and TRBJ1-2; TRBD1 matches at 9 bases. The germline gives CDR1 MDHEN, CDR2 SYDVKM. The CDR3 totals 14 residues. Trimming at V came to 5 bases and at J to 4 bases, leaving 5 bases not matched to a gene. The CDR3, as DNA: TGTGCCAGCAGTCTTTCGGACAGGGGCTATGGCTACACCTTC. This gives the protein CASSLSDRGYGYTF.

The chain joins TRBV10-1 to TRBJ2-1; TRBD2 might be the D (6 bases). Trimming stripped 10 bases from V and 6 bases from J, with 13 bases between. CDR3 length: 12 residues. Per germline, CDR1 WNHNN and CDR2 SYGVQD (reference sequence). The CDR3 region is CANKNSGNEQFF. CDR3 nucleotides: TGCGCCAACAAAAATAGCGGCAATGAGCAGTTCTTC.

This chain links TRBV19 with TRBJ2-7; maybe TRBD2 (6 bases). The germline V gene has CDR1 LNHDA and CDR2 SQIVND (reference sequence). The CDR3 is 14 residues long. V lost 4 bases and J 1 base, leaving 11 bases between the germline ends. The CDR3 reads CASSTSGLSYEQYF. CDR3 in DNA: TGTGCCAGTAGTACCAGCGGGCTTTCCTACGAGCAGTACTTC.

The gene calls are TRBV19 and TRBJ2-2; 7 bases line up with TRBD2. V trimming: 0 bases; J trimming: 5 bases; junction bases outside the gene matches: 6. Germline-derived CDR1 and CDR2 are LNHDA and SQIVND (reference sequence). The CDR3 is made up of 16 amino acids. The CDR3 region has the DNA TGTGCCAGTAGTATAGACCGAGCGGGAACAACCGGGGAGCTGTTTTTT. It codes for CASSIDRAGTTGELFF.

The chain links TRBV5-5 to TRBJ1-4; D remains ambiguous. The V gene's germline CDR1 is SGHKS and CDR2 YYEKEE (reference sequence). Trimming removed 6 bases from V and 8 bases from J, with 14 bases in between. There are 13 residues in the CDR3. In DNA form, the CDR3 reads TGTGCCAGCAACCTCGGCGGCGAGGAAAAACTGTTTTTT. The encoded protein is CASNLGGEEKLFF.